These 4 T cell receptor beta chains came from one sample sequenced in a study of blood T cell repertoires in COVID-19. Method: immunoSEQ multiplex PCR; TCRdb's copy keeps in-frame clones and lacks some. The table lists around 110,000 clones, approximately 87% of them singletons. Sequenced: peripheral blood. The receptor source for this set is a man in his thirties or forties with acute or convalescent COVID-19.

This chain joins TRBV6-5 and TRBJ1-4; D gene ambiguous. The CDR3 has 13 amino acids. CDR1 and CDR2 (germline): MNHEY, SVGAGI. Trimming left V 4 bases short and J 5 bases short, with 8 bases between. In DNA form, the CDR3 reads TGTGCCAGCAGTTGGAGTCTGAATGAAAAACTGTTTTTT. It codes for CASSWSLNEKLFF.

The genes are TRBV30 and TRBJ2-1; 7 bases align to TRBD2. CDR1 is GTSNPN, CDR2 SVGIG, per germline (reference sequence). After removal of 4 bases from V and 1 base from J, the junction contained 7 bases not matched to a gene. There are 15 residues in the CDR3. The CDR3 coding sequence is TGTGCCTGGAATGAGGGAGGGGCATCCTACAATGAGCAGTTCTTC. Protein sequence: CAWNEGGASYNEQFF. The full variable domain, its missing parts supplied by reference TRBV30 and TRBJ2-1, is SQTIHQWPATLVQPVGSPLSLECTVEGTSNPNLYWYRQAAGRGLQLLFYSVGIGQISSEVPQNLSASRPQDRQFILSSKKLLLSDSGFYLCAWNEGGASYNEQFFGPGTRLTVL.

The J gene is TRBJ2-6, the V gene TRBV7-8; D might be TRBD1 (5 bases). The V gene lost 4 bases and the J gene lost 4 bases, with 11 bases spanning the gap. Germline assignment: CDR1 SGHVS and CDR2 FQNEAQ. The CDR3 is made up of 15 amino acids. CDR3 in DNA: TGTGCCAGCAGCTCCCAGGGTAGGGGGGCCAACGTCCTGACTTTC. Translation: CASSSQGRGANVLTF.

The chain employs TRBV29-1 and TRBJ1-1; the D gene is possibly TRBD1 (5 bases). Germline V gene sequence: CDR1 SQVTM, CDR2 ANQGSEA. V lost 3 bases and J lost 1, with 6 bases in between. The CDR3 covers 12 residues. CDR3 residues: CSVEGRNTEAFF. The DNA for the CDR3 is TGCAGCGTTGAGGGGCGGAACACTGAAGCTTTCTTT.